This T cell receptor beta chain was recovered during a study of Ad26.COV2.S vaccination and SARS-CoV-2 variants (dated by TCRdb to the early 2020s). Looking at the study overall: Donors in the vaccine arm were drawn from COV1001, a multicentre, randomized, double-blind, placebo-controlled phase I-IIa trial testing Ad26.COV2.S in healthy adults. Ad26.COV2.S was administered intramuscularly at a dose of 5x10^10 or 1x10^11 viral particles, either as one shot or as two shots given 56 days apart. A total of some 30 samples were included in the TCR-sequenced set, comprising roughly 19 Ad26.COV2.S vaccine recipients, 5 placebo recipients and 8 SARS-CoV-2 convalescent individuals. Investigators remained blinded to trial group allocation during experiments and outcome assessment. TCRbeta repertoire sequencing was used to assess the specificity and breadth of SARS-CoV-2-reactive T cell receptors after Ad26.COV2.S vaccination. Trial participants were randomized into five groups of five: low-dose or high-dose Ad26.COV2.S given once or twice, or placebo on both occasions. The investigation overall reported the following: Compared with placebo recipients, Ad26.COV2.S recipients showed higher spike-specific TCR breadth (P = 0.0014). According to the authors, total T cell responses may have been underestimated by the TCR breadth and depth analyses. Comparable non-spike TCR breadth was observed between vaccine and placebo recipients, consistent with only spike being contained in the vaccine. The study was not powered to compare responses between vaccine doses or regimens. Substantial breadth of spike-specific CD8+ and CD4+ T cell responses was reported after vaccination.

The CDR3, from cysteine to phenylalanine, totals 15 residues. Only CDR3 DNA remains: 45 bases, in frame from the first base. The germline V gene (reference sequence) gives CDR1 as SGHAT and CDR2 as FQDESV. A distance of 13 bases separates the germline ends of V and J, which lose 2 bases and 3 bases respectively. The immunoSEQ Assay was used to sequence TCRbeta CDR3 regions. After extraction, genomic DNA underwent amplification by bias-controlled multiplex PCR, followed by high-throughput sequencing. In the authors' own workflow: To quantify the absolute abundance of every unique TCRbeta CDR3 region, sequences were collapsed and filtered. Usable DNA was measured by amplifying reference genes present in all nucleated cells, and TCRbeta template counts were normalized to that usable DNA to estimate T cell fraction. Repertoire TCRs were annotated as SARS-CoV-2-specific when V gene, CDR3 amino acid sequence and J gene were exactly matched to a known reactive TCR set. The reference SARS-CoV-2 TCR set came from MIRA and was filtered for enrichment in COVID-19-positive ImmuneCODE repertoires, removing public or cross-reactive TCRs. Based on the MIRA antigens, annotated TCRs were further analysed at the level of specific ORF or position within ORF. Breadth was defined as the number of annotated unique rearrangements divided by the total number of unique productive rearrangements, and depth was defined as the summed frequency of the annotated unique rearrangements. Group comparisons of TCR breadth used two-sided Wilcoxon rank-sum tests. TCRdb stores this immuneACCESS table with in-frame sequences only. Part of the clones is absent; in the studies checked, under half of the shortfall reflects unresolved V genes, and no reason is known for the rest. V, J and clone size are those of that table, while D and trimming were read from the DNA. The sample table lists 350,000 to 450,000 clones, roughly 85% of them with a count of one. The ten largest make up about 8% of the sample.

The sample's treatment or condition label, in plain terms: about 20 received Ad26.COV2.S at low or high dose, single or two shots; roughly five received placebo; per-sample allocation not given. For vaccine and placebo recipients, repertoires were sequenced using samples collected on day 63 after the first injection. Between 29 July and 7 August 2020, Cohort 1b enrolled 25 adults aged 18-55 years at one site in Boston, USA. Ad26.COV2.S was a replication-incompetent adenovirus type 26 vector that expressed a prefusion-stabilized SARS-CoV-2 spike protein derived from the original Wuhan strain. Concerning this clone itself: The specificity of this receptor is unknown. Base qualities are not provided; no much larger clone lies one nucleotide away.

The TCR was taken from a person aged 18-60 years who received the Ad26.COV2.S COVID-19 vaccine or a placebo. The specimen comprised peripheral blood, sampled in a trial of Ad26.COV2.S vaccine versus placebo. This chain joins TRBV11-1 to TRBJ1-1; possibly the D gene is TRBD1, per 6 matching bases. The CDR3 region reads CASSLSRGRDTEAFF. In nucleotides, the sequence is TGTGCCAGCAGCTTAAGCAGGGGAAGGGACACTGAAGCTTTCTTT. Here the CDR3 is joined to the reference TRBV11-1 and TRBJ1-1 genes, and the full variable domain is: EAEVAQSPRYKITEKSQAVAFWCDPISGHATLYWYRQILGQGPELLVQFQDESVVDDSQLPKDRFSAERLKGVDSTLKIQPAELGDSAMYLCASSLSRGRDTEAFFGQGTRLTVV.